Listed below are T cell receptor beta chains from one sample, sequenced in a study of vaccination and CD4 T cells after COVID-19. Their specific antigens are unknown. In TCRdb, the PCR reads were re-called with MiXCR into one record per CDR3 protein. The sample contains some 14,000 distinct CDR3 sequences, 55% of which appear only once. The source material was CD4+ T cells from blood, cultured in vitro, sampled before SARS-CoV-2 vaccination. The receptors derive from a human donor who had recovered from COVID-19. CDR3s include the opening cysteine and the closing phenylalanine or tryptophan. A D gene is named only where the DNA matches it firmly. Clone size is given for some rows only: seen once, a few or many times, or a class if the clone is expanded.

>once|TRBV7-8|TRBJ2-5|-
CASGETQYF
TGTGCCAGCGGGGAGACCCAGTACTTC
>few|TRBV2|TRBJ2-7|TRBD2
CATRPLAGVAYEQYF
TGTGCCACCCGACCACTAGCGGGAGTCGCGTACGAGCAGTACTTC
>few|TRBV11-3|TRBJ1-1|-
CASSLAGGVAEAFF
TGTGCCAGCAGCTTAGCGGGGGGGGTAGCTGAAGCTTTCTTT
>-|TRBV6-5|TRBJ2-1|-
CASSYRRDTRGNEQFF
TGTGCCAGCAGTTACAGGCGAGACACTCGAGGGAATGAGCAGTTCTTC
>-|TRBV7-2|TRBJ1-2|TRBD1
CASSRDSNYGYTF
TGTGCCAGCAGCCGGGACAGCAACTATGGCTACACCTTC
>once|TRBV7-2|TRBJ2-2|-
CASSYRAGLGTGELFF
TGTGCCAGCAGCTACAGAGCAGGACTGGGCACCGGGGAGCTGTTTTTT
>-|TRBV6-1|TRBJ1-1|TRBD1
CASSGARGLYTEAFF
TGTGCCAGCAGTGGGGCCAGGGGGCTATACACTGAAGCTTTCTTT
>-|TRBV21-1|TRBJ1-2|-
CASSKGTGAGGYTF
TGTGCCAGCAGCAAAGGGACAGGGGCCGGTGGCTACACCTTC
>-|TRBV20-1|TRBJ2-7|-
CSAVKGSGADEQYF
TGCAGTGCTGTTAAGGGGTCAGGGGCAGACGAGCAGTACTTC
>-|TRBV7-2|TRBJ2-7|TRBD2
CASSSGGSFYEQYF
TGTGCCAGCAGCTCGGGAGGCTCATTTTACGAGCAGTACTTC
>-|TRBV28|TRBJ1-2|-
CAIAQDSYGYTF
TGTGCCATTGCACAGGATTCCTATGGCTACACCTTC
>large|TRBV20-1|TRBJ1-2|TRBD1
CSAFQRTGAGGYTF
TGCAGTGCTTTCCAACGGACAGGGGCGGGGGGCTACACCTTC
>-|TRBV6-2/TRBV6-3|TRBJ1-2|-
CASTRDGLNYGYTF
TGTGCCAGCACCAGGGACGGATTAAACTATGGCTACACCTTC
>few|TRBV15|TRBJ1-5|-
CATSRGWGGSSNQPQHF
TGTGCCACCAGCAGAGGGTGGGGGGGCTCTAGCAATCAGCCCCAGCATTTT
>medium-sized|TRBV6-1|TRBJ2-5|TRBD2
CASKLAGGGETQYF
TGTGCCAGCAAGCTAGCGGGGGGTGGAGAGACCCAGTACTTC
>-|TRBV27|TRBJ1-6|-
CASSWSGRSPLHF
TGTGCCAGCAGTTGGTCCGGGCGTTCACCCCTCCACTTT
>-|TRBV27|TRBJ2-7|TRBD1
CASSMTGKSYEQYF
TGTGCCAGCAGTATGACAGGGAAAAGCTACGAGCAGTACTTC
>few|TRBV28|TRBJ1-5|TRBD1
CASSLTRGQGYQPQHF
TGTGCCAGCAGTTTGACCAGGGGACAGGGCTATCAGCCCCAGCATTTT
>once|TRBV6-2/TRBV6-3|TRBJ2-5|-
CASSYSIAGGGPQETQYF
TGTGCCAGCAGTTACTCGATTGCGGGCGGGGGCCCCCAAGAGACCCAGTACTTC
>-|TRBV27|TRBJ1-1|-
CASRPRIGGGSTEAFF
TGTGCCAGCAGACCGCGAATTGGGGGAGGGAGTACTGAAGCTTTCTTT
>-|TRBV6-2/TRBV6-3|TRBJ1-5|-
CASSAPQGNQPQHF
TGTGCCAGCAGTGCACCACAGGGTAATCAGCCCCAGCATTTT
>-|TRBV7-9|TRBJ1-2|-
CASSLAGAPNYGYTF
TGTGCCAGCAGCTTGGCGGGCGCCCCTAACTATGGCTACACCTTC
>few|TRBV15|TRBJ2-1|TRBD2
CATSRALAGVDEQFF
TGTGCCACCAGCAGAGCTCTAGCGGGGGTGGATGAGCAGTTCTTC
>-|TRBV14|TRBJ2-3|TRBD2
CASGLAGTVADTQYF
TGTGCCAGCGGACTAGCGGGTACGGTCGCAGATACGCAGTATTTT
>-|TRBV2|TRBJ1-2|-
CASRTQGWEGYTF
TGTGCCAGCAGAACACAGGGTTGGGAAGGCTACACCTTC
>-|TRBV27|TRBJ1-5|-
CASSLLAGNSNQPQHF
TGTGCCAGCAGTTTACTGGCAGGTAATAGCAATCAGCCCCAGCATTTT
>-|TRBV27|TRBJ1-1|TRBD1
CASSFRKDRDTEAFF
TGTGCCAGCAGTTTCCGGAAAGACAGGGACACTGAAGCTTTCTTT
>-|TRBV19|TRBJ2-6|TRBD1
CASSRDSASGANVLTF
TGTGCCAGTTCCCGGGACAGCGCCTCTGGGGCCAACGTCCTGACTTTC
>-|TRBV27|TRBJ2-7|-
CASSTTHRLSYEQYF
TGTGCCAGCAGTACCACTCACCGTCTCTCCTACGAGCAGTACTTC
>-|TRBV10-3|TRBJ2-7|-
CAISESKGTEQYF
TGTGCCATCAGTGAGTCGAAGGGGACCGAGCAGTACTTC
>-|TRBV20-1|TRBJ1-1|-
CSAPREAVNTEAFF
TGCAGTGCTCCCCGTGAGGCCGTGAACACTGAAGCTTTCTTT
>once|TRBV7-9|TRBJ2-4|-
CASSPHRRDKNIQYF
TGTGCCAGCAGCCCCCACCGGCGGGACAAAAACATTCAGTACTTC
>-|TRBV7-2|TRBJ1-2|TRBD1
CASSSPLGQGFYGYTF
TGTGCCAGCAGCTCCCCATTGGGACAGGGGTTCTATGGCTACACCTTC
>-|TRBV30|TRBJ2-3|-
CAWSVAGRGRTDTQYF
TGTGCCTGGAGTGTAGCTGGCAGGGGAAGAACAGATACGCAGTATTTT
>-|TRBV27|TRBJ2-5|-
CASSLSRGTQETQYF
TGTGCCAGCAGTTTATCGCGGGGAACTCAAGAGACCCAGTACTTC
>-|TRBV6-2/TRBV6-3|TRBJ1-6|TRBD1
CASSSSGTGDSPLHF
TGTGCCAGCAGTTCTTCCGGGACAGGGGATTCACCCCTCCACTTT
>-|TRBV10-3|TRBJ2-3|-
CAISGGVPGTDTQYF
TGTGCCATCAGTGGGGGAGTTCCTGGCACAGATACGCAGTATTTT
>-|TRBV27|TRBJ1-2|TRBD1
CASSIKPGQGLINYGYTF
TGTGCCAGCAGTATAAAGCCGGGACAGGGTTTAATCAACTATGGCTACACCTTC
>few|TRBV5-1|TRBJ2-1|-
CASSLGAGTYNEQFF
TGCGCCAGCAGCTTGGGAGCTGGGACCTACAATGAGCAGTTCTTC
>-|TRBV11-3|TRBJ2-2|-
CASSYVAATGELFF
TGTGCCAGCAGCTACGTAGCAGCCACCGGGGAGCTGTTTTTT
>few|TRBV6-5|TRBJ1-1|-
CASSYGGWTEAFF
TGTGCCAGCAGTTATGGGGGTTGGACTGAAGCTTTCTTT
>few|TRBV7-9|TRBJ2-5|-
CASSYRDEETQYF
TGTGCCAGCAGCTACAGGGACGAAGAGACCCAGTACTTC
>-|TRBV20-1|TRBJ2-3|-
CSAPLALLTDTQYF
TGCAGTGCTCCACTGGCTCTTCTAACAGATACGCAGTATTTT
>-|TRBV7-2|TRBJ2-1|TRBD2
CASSWLASGATEQFF
TGTGCCAGCAGCTGGCTGGCTAGCGGGGCTACCGAGCAGTTCTTC
>-|TRBV7-9|TRBJ2-3|TRBD2
CASSLRASGGLRGNTQYF
TGTGCCAGCAGCTTAAGGGCTAGCGGGGGCCTTAGAGGGAATACGCAGTATTTT
>-|TRBV18|TRBJ2-1|TRBD2
CASSERTSSYNEQFF
TGTGCCAGCTCTGAGAGGACTAGCTCCTACAATGAGCAGTTCTTC
>-|TRBV20-1|TRBJ2-1|-
CSAQYTGRSSYNEQFF
TGCAGTGCCCAATATACGGGGCGAAGCTCCTACAATGAGCAGTTCTTC
>-|TRBV18|TRBJ2-7|-
CASSPAGNYEQYF
TGTGCCAGCTCACCTGCAGGGAACTACGAGCAGTACTTC
>few|TRBV20-1|TRBJ1-2|TRBD1
CSADRGSSGYTF
TGCAGTGCTGACAGGGGTTCCTCTGGCTACACCTTC